Listed below are T cell receptor beta chains from one sample, sequenced in a study of T cells in Graves' hyperthyroidism and ophthalmopathy. TCRdb called the multiplex PCR reads again in MiXCR, with one record for every CDR3 protein. The sample yields around 250,000 distinct CDR3 sequences, about 24% seen once. The sequenced sample was blood. The origin of the receptors is a woman between 35 and 50 years old with Graves' ophthalmopathy. CDR3s include the opening cysteine and the closing phenylalanine or tryptophan. A D gene is named only where the DNA matches it firmly. The size of a clone is reported for some rows only, either as once, few or many, or as a class for expanded clones.

TRBV5-6,TRBJ2-2,NA,TRBD1,TGTGCCAGCAGCTTGGGAGGGGACAGGGCGAACACCGGGGAGCTGTTTTTT,CASSLGGDRANTGELFF
TRBV6-1,TRBJ1-1,many,TRBD1,TGTGCCAGCAGGAGACAGGGTATCACTGAAGCTTTCTTT,CASRRQGITEAFF
TRBV11-2,TRBJ2-2,few,NA,TGTGCCAGCAGCTTAAGGGGCCCTACCAACACCGGGGAGCTGTTTTTT,CASSLRGPTNTGELFF
TRBV19,TRBJ2-7,NA,NA,TGTGCCAGTAGTATTCGAGCAGGAACCTACGAGCAGTACTTC,CASSIRAGTYEQYF
TRBV29-1,TRBJ1-1,many,NA,TGCAGCGTTGTTTGGGGGACTGAAGCTTTCTTT,CSVVWGTEAFF
TRBV28,TRBJ2-7,many,TRBD2,TGTGCCAGCAGTCCGACAGGACTAGCGGTATTTTACGAGCAGTACTTC,CASSPTGLAVFYEQYF
TRBV3-1,TRBJ2-7,few,NA,TGTGCCAGCAGCCAAAATGGGGGGCCGGCCTACGAGCAGTACTTC,CASSQNGGPAYEQYF
TRBV12-3/TRBV12-4,TRBJ1-5,few,NA,TGTGCCAGCAGGCTACAGGATGGTAGCAATCAGCCCCAGCTTTTT,CASRLQDGSNQPQLF
TRBV6-5,TRBJ2-1,NA,NA,TGTGCCAGCAGTTATCTACCCCCGGGGGATGGAGAGCAGTTCTTC,CASSYLPPGDGEQFF
TRBV29-1,TRBJ1-2,NA,TRBD1,TGCAGCGGGCGGGACAGGGTAGAGAGTGGCTACACCTTC,CSGRDRVESGYTF
TRBV28,TRBJ2-5,many,NA,TGTGCCAGCACACCGATAGGACTGGAACAAGAGACCCAGTACTTC,CASTPIGLEQETQYF
TRBV12-3/TRBV12-4,TRBJ2-7,NA,NA,TGTGCCAGCAGCGCCCATATAACCTCCGAGCAGTACTTC,CASSAHITSEQYF
TRBV20-1,TRBJ2-7,many,TRBD2,TGCAGTGCTAGACGCGAGCGGGGGCCCTACGAGCAGTACTTC,CSARRERGPYEQYF
TRBV6-1,TRBJ2-1,many,TRBD2,TGTGCCAGCAGTGTGGCTAGCGGGAACTCCTACAATGAGCAGTTCTTC,CASSVASGNSYNEQFF
TRBV2,TRBJ1-2,many,NA,TGTGCCAGCAGCGGACAGATGGCGGGCTATGGCTACACCTTC,CASSGQMAGYGYTF
TRBV4-2,TRBJ2-5,many,NA,TGTGCCAGCAGCCAAGAATCGTACAGGGACGAGACCCAGTACTTC,CASSQESYRDETQYF
TRBV20-1,TRBJ2-5,many,TRBD2,TGCAGTGCTAGAGATCATCTAGCGGTCCAAGAGACCCAGTACTTC,CSARDHLAVQETQYF
TRBV4-1,TRBJ2-7,many,TRBD1,TGCGCCAGCAGCCGGGGACAGACGGGGGAGCAGTACTTC,CASSRGQTGEQYF
TRBV5-5,TRBJ2-7,many,NA,TGTGCCAGCAGCTTCCAGCCGGGAGTGTACGAGCAGTACTTC,CASSFQPGVYEQYF
TRBV9,TRBJ2-4,many,NA,TGTGCCAGCAGCGTAGGATCAGGACCTACGGGTGTAGAAGCCAAAAACATTCAGTACTTC,CASSVGSGPTGVEAKNIQYF
TRBV27,TRBJ2-7,many,TRBD1,TGTGCCAGCAGTTCTAGGACAGGGGGTCGATACGAGCAGTACTTC,CASSSRTGGRYEQYF
TRBV10-1,TRBJ1-1,once,NA,TGCGCCAGCAGTGAGGCCGATAAACCGCCGAATGAAGCTTTCTTT,CASSEADKPPNEAFF
TRBV28,TRBJ1-2,many,TRBD1,TGTGCCAGCAGTTTCCAGGGGGCGCGGGGTGGCTACACCTTC,CASSFQGARGGYTF
TRBV15,TRBJ2-7,many,NA,TGTGCCACCAGCGGCCAACGAGCTTACGAGCAGTACTTC,CATSGQRAYEQYF
TRBV24-1,TRBJ2-1,few,NA,TGTGCCACCAGTGACACCATTAGCGATCCGAGGGTATCTGAGCAGTTCTTC,CATSDTISDPRVSEQFF
TRBV20-1,TRBJ2-7,NA,NA,TGCAGTGCTAGTCCATCCCTCTTCAGGGGTCACTCCTACAAGCAGTACTTC,CSASPSLFRGHSYKQYF
TRBV20-1,TRBJ2-7,many,TRBD2,TGCAGTGCTACCACTAGCGGGTCCCCCTACGAGCAGTACTTC,CSATTSGSPYEQYF
TRBV5-1,TRBJ2-2,many,TRBD2,TGCGCCAGCAGCCCGCGGACTAGCGCCGGGGAGCTGTTTTTT,CASSPRTSAGELFF
TRBV10-3,TRBJ1-1,NA,NA,TGTGCCATCAGTGAATCGCGCACAGCGGAAGCTTTCTTT,CAISESRTAEAFF
TRBV5-1,TRBJ2-7,many,NA,TGCGCCAGCAGCTTGGAGGCTAGCTTCCGCGAGCAGTACTTC,CASSLEASFREQYF
TRBV7-9,TRBJ2-5,many,NA,TGTGCCAGCAGCCCTCCGGGACTCCTGGGGGAGACCCAGTACTTC,CASSPPGLLGETQYF
TRBV24-1,TRBJ2-2,many,NA,TGTGCCACCGAATATAACGGGGAGCTGTTTTTT,CATEYNGELFF